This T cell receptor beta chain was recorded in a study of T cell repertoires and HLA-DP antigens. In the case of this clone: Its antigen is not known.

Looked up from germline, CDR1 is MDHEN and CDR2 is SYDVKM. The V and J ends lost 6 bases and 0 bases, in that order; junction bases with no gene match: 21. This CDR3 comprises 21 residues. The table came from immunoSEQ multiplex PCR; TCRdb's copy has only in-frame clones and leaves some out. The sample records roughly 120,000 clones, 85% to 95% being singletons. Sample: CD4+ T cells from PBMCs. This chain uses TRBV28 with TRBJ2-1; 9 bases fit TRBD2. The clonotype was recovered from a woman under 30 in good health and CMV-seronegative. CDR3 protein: CASSPKALAGPKPPSYNEQFF. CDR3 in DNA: TGTGCCAGCAGCCCCAAAGCGCTAGCGGGACCTAAACCCCCCTCCTACAATGAGCAGTTCTTC.